This T cell receptor (beta chain) came from a study of blood T cells in healthy people across ages (dated by TCRdb to between 2014 and 2016). In terms of the full investigation: In model experiments, roughly one uniquely barcoded TCR beta cDNA molecule per two T cells was captured by template switching. The study measured age-related changes in TCR beta repertoire diversity using deep sequencing normalized with unique cDNA molecular identifiers. Using the same blood draw, the study looked at two additional independent replicas of 1 million unique cDNA reads for two donors, one aged 18 to 30 and the other aged 80 or older. To avoid experimental bias, donors of different ages were spread randomly across the sequencing lanes. Donors were grouped into four age groups: young (average approximately 15 years), middle-aged (about 40), aged (roughly 62) and long-lived (less than 85). What the authors observed across the whole study: Because the CMV infection status of the donors was unknown, age-related changes in expanded clonotypes may potentially have been confounded. Compared with the aged group, more naive CD4+ T cells, fewer expanded clones and increased TCR diversity were shown by the long-lived group, suggesting age selection. Total diversity estimates from one million sequenced T cells were considered lower bounds and underestimates. The percentage of naive T cells measured by flow cytometry correlated strongly with observed TCR beta diversity. Observed TCR beta diversity per million T cells fell roughly linearly with age, and a significant reduction was already apparent by age roughly 40. Since profiling was done on bulk unsorted PBMCs, naive and antigen-experienced compartments could not be conclusively compared.

The library was produced with 5' RACE. The instrument was an Illumina HiSeq 2500. A second roughly 7 to 11 cycle PCR used a sample-barcoded 5' primer and a J-beta primer mix. A unique molecular identifier was introduced onto each TCR beta cDNA molecule by a template-switch 5' adaptor carrying 12 random nucleotides. Each sample yielded at least 2.5 million CDR3-containing paired-end reads. First-strand cDNA synthesis was performed from all RNA using the Mint cDNA synthesis kit, with priming by a TRBC-specific oligonucleotide. Following uracil-DNA glycosylase treatment, all cDNA underwent a first 18-cycle PCR with the universal primers M1SS and BC2_uni_R. The paper's data handling went like this. For normalization, 1 million high-quality reads, each with a distinct molecular identifier, were randomly selected from each sample. Reads sharing molecular identifiers were discarded rather than binned into consensus sequences. CDR3 identification, clonotype clustering and error correction used MiTCR with a Q25 quality threshold and the strictest error-elimination algorithm. A nonparametric unseen species model with Euler transformation was used to estimate lower-bound total TCR beta diversity. The public sequencing data were trimmed at Q25 with fastp and processed into clonotypes with MiXCR by TCRdb, which kept only in-frame beta chains. Records with the same CDR3 protein are collapsed into one entry carrying the most frequent genes and DNA. The V and J calls and clone size are TCRdb's, not the authors'. The sample records just under 750,000 distinct CDR3 sequences, approximately 21% of which are singletons. The leading ten clones occupy under 25% of the sample.

V drops 5 bases and J drops 3 bases, leaving 17 bases in between. The CDR3 numbers 16 residues from cysteine through phenylalanine. Of the read, only the CDR3 DNA is kept; its 48 bases are in frame from base 1. Only a few counts were recorded for this clonotype. Its cognate antigen has yet to be identified. Base qualities are not recorded, but no much larger clone differs from it by a single base. The donors were roughly 40 Caucasian individuals from Russia, aged roughly 6 to 100 years, who were systemically healthy. Each donor gave 8.5 to 10 milliliters of peripheral blood, collected into EDTA-treated Vacutainer tubes. Ficoll-Paque density-gradient centrifugation was used to isolate PBMCs, with at least 7 million obtained per sample. Trizol reagent was used to extract total RNA from PBMCs, with at least 6 micrograms per sample. Naive CD45RAhigh/CD27high T cell percentages were measured by flow cytometry on a PBMC aliquot from every donor.

The clonotype originates from a man between 70 and 80 years old in good health. Source material: blood. The chain joins TRBV12-3 or TRBV12-4 to TRBJ2-4; no D gene can be assigned with confidence. The CDR3 protein sequence reads: CASSPIYAGVKNIQYF. Read as DNA, the sequence is TGTGCCAGCAGTCCTATATATGCTGGGGTCAAAAACATTCAGTACTTC.